This record concerns one T cell receptor (beta chain) sequence. Its antigen is still unknown. Per-nucleotide qualities are absent, and no much larger clonotype sits a single base away. Library construction relied on the immunoSEQ multiplex PCR assay. Entries here come from immuneACCESS through TCRdb and include only in-frame sequences with V and J called. Some clones fail to appear in such tables; in the studies checked, an unresolved V gene covers under half of the shortfall, and the cause of the remainder is unknown. This sample lists some 200,000 clones; 85% to 95% were detected once. The ten largest clones capture about 1.6% of the sample. V is clipped by 4 bases and J by 5 bases, and the sequence between their germline boundaries is 15 bases long. CDR3 length: 15 amino acids, cysteine to phenylalanine. Only CDR3 DNA is held: 45 bases, read in frame from base 1. CDR1 is given as SGDLS and CDR2 as YYNGEE, both from the germline V gene.

This sample is part of a study of control samples from healthy donors and cancer patients (dated by TCRdb to the early 2020s). The sequence joins TRBV9 to TRBJ2-2; TRBD1 is a weak D gene call, 6 bases matching. Source material: blood. The clonotype was recovered from a man between 45 and 60 years old in good health. The CDR3 is CASSTQTGGTGELFF. Read as DNA, the sequence is TGTGCCAGCAGCACCCAGACAGGAGGTACCGGGGAGCTGTTTTTT.